This T cell receptor (beta chain) was identified during a study of T cell responses to AZD1222 COVID-19 vaccine. CDR1 MNHEY and CDR2 SVGAGI come from the germline V gene. J gave up 4 bases and V 8 bases, and 11 bases lay outside the gene matches. This CDR3 has 15 amino acids. The table came from immunoSEQ multiplex PCR; TCRdb's copy has only in-frame clones and leaves some out. The sample includes about 140,000 clones, around 91% of them seen just once. The specimen was peripheral blood, collected on day 0 of AZD1222 vaccination. This chain joins TRBV6-5 and TRBJ2-1, with TRBD2 matching 7 bases. The sequence was collected from an adult in good health. In DNA form, the CDR3 reads TGTGCCAGCCTTGGGCGGATAGCGGGTTACAATGAGCAGTTCTTC. Residues: CASLGRIAGYNEQFF.